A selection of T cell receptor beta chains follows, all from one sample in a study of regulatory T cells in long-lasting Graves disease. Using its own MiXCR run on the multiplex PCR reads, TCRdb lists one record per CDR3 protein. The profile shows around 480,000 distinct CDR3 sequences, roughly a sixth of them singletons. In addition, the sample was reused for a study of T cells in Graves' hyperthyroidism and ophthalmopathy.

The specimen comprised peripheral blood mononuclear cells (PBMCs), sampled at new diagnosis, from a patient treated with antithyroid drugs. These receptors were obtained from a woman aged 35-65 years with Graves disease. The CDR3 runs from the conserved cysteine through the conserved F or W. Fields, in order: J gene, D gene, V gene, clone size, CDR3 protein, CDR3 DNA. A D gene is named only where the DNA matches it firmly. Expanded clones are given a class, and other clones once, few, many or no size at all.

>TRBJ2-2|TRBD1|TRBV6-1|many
CASSVRTGPNTGELFF
TGTGCCAGCAGTGTCCGGACAGGGCCGAACACCGGGGAGCTGTTTTTT
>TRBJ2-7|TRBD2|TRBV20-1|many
CSARPIGSGGEEQYF
TGCAGTGCTAGGCCGATAGGTAGCGGGGGGGAAGAGCAGTACTTC
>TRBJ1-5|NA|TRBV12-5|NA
CASGGRGSGEGNQPQHF
TGTGCTAGTGGGGGGAGGGGATCTGGTGAAGGCAATCAGCCCCAGCATTTT
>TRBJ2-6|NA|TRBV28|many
CASSPPDGANVLTF
TGTGCCAGCAGTCCCCCGGATGGGGCCAACGTCCTGACTTTC
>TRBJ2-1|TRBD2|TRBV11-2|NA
CASSLGTNNNEQFF
TGTGCCAGCAGTTTAGGGACTAACAACAATGAGCAGTTCTTC
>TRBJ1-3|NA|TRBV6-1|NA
CASKVSKHGNTIYF
TGTGCCAGCAAAGTCTCTAAGCATGGAAACACCATATATTTT
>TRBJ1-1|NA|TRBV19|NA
CASRKGKMNTEAFF
TGTGCCAGTAGGAAGGGGAAAATGAACACTGAAGCTTTCTTT
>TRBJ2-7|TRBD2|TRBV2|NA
CASSGRSSSGEYEQYF
TGTGCCAGCAGTGGCAGGAGCTCTAGCGGGGAATACGAGCAGTACTTC
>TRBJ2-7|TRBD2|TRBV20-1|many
CSASRDGGNEQYF
TGCAGTGCTAGTCGGGACGGGGGGAACGAGCAGTACTTC
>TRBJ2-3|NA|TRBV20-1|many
CSARRGPGGTDTQYF
TGCAGTGCTAGACGGGGACCCGGGGGCACAGATACGCAGTATTTT
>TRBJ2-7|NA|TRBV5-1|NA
CASSLQGNSYEQYF
TGCGCCAGCAGCTTACAGGGAAACTCCTACGAGCAGTACTTC
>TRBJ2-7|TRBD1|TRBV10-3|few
CATGDSIYEQYF
TGTGCAACAGGGGACAGTATCTACGAGCAGTACTTC
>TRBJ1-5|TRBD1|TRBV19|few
CASSMGTGRQPQHF
TGTGCCAGTAGTATGGGGACAGGGCGACAGCCCCAGCATTTT
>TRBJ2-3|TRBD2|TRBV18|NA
CASSPRTSGGRTDTQYF
TGTGCCAGCTCACCACGGACAAGCGGGGGGCGCACAGATACGCAGTATTTT
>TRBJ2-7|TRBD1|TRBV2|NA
CASSEGQGGIEQYF
TGTGCCAGCAGTGAGGGACAGGGGGGAATCGAGCAGTACTTC
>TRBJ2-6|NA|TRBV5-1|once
CASKAGGLSGANVLTF
TGCGCCAGCAAGGCAGGGGGACTCTCTGGGGCCAACGTCCTGACTTTC
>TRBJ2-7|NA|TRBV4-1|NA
CASSQAAQGVTYEQYF
TGCGCCAGCAGCCAAGCAGCTCAGGGAGTTACCTACGAGCAGTACTTC
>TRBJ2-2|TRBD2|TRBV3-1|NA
CASSQHQLAGGGELFF
TGTGCCAGCAGCCAGCATCAACTAGCGGGGGGCGGGGAGCTGTTTTTT
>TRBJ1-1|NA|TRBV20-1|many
CSGPEGGILSTEAFF
TGCAGTGGTCCAGAAGGAGGTATTTTGAGCACTGAAGCTTTCTTT
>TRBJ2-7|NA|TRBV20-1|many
CSARGHHSYEQYF
TGCAGTGCTAGAGGACACCACTCCTACGAGCAGTACTTC
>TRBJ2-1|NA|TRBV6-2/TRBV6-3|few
CASRSGIDEQFF
TGTGCCAGCAGGTCAGGGATAGATGAGCAGTTCTTC
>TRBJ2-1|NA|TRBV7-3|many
CASSSLRDGEQFF
TGTGCCAGCAGCTCCCTCCGGGACGGAGAGCAGTTCTTC
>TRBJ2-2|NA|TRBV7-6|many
CASSLIVGTTNTGELFF
TGTGCCAGCAGCTTAATTGTCGGGACCACGAACACCGGGGAGCTGTTTTTT
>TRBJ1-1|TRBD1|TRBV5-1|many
CASSPGQSNTEAFF
TGTGCCAGCAGCCCGGGACAGTCGAACACTGAAGCTTTCTTT
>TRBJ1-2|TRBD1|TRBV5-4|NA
CASTPGGPNYGYTF
TGTGCCAGCACCCCAGGGGGCCCTAACTATGGCTACACCTTC
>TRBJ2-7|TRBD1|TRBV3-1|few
CASSQGDRHPLF
TGTGCCAGCAGCCAAGGGGACAGGCATCCCCTCTTC
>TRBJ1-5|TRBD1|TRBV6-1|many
CASSGTGGGNQPQHF
TGTGCCAGCAGTGGGACAGGGGGAGGCAATCAGCCCCAGCATTTT
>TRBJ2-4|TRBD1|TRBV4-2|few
CASSQEEGYHGQGKNIQYF
TGTGCCAGCAGCCAAGAAGAGGGGTACCACGGACAGGGCAAAAACATTCAGTACTTC
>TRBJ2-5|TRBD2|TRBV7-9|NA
CASSPGLAGGPQETQYF
TGTGCCAGCAGCCCAGGACTAGCGGGGGGCCCCCAAGAGACCCAGTACTTC
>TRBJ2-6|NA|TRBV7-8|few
CASSSPLGAAGANVLTF
TGTGCCAGCAGCTCGCCGCTCGGAGCGGCTGGGGCCAACGTCCTGACTTTC
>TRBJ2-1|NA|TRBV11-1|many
CASSPQRGWTYNEQFF
TGTGCCAGCAGCCCTCAGAGGGGGTGGACCTACAATGAGCAGTTCTTC
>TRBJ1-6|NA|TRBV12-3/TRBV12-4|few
CASSLAGINSPLHF
TGTGCCAGCAGTTTGGCAGGGATAAATTCACCCCTCCACTTT
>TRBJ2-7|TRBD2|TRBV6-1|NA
CASGRGGAYEQYF
TGTGCCAGCGGCCGCGGGGGGGCCTACGAGCAGTACTTC
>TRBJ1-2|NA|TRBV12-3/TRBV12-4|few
CASNTGAFGGYTF
TGTGCCAGCAACACGGGGGCCTTTGGTGGCTACACCTTC
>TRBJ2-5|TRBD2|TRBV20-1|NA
CSARVSIGLAGPLPQETQYF
TGCAGTGCTAGAGTATCAATAGGACTAGCGGGGCCTCTACCTCAAGAGACCCAGTACTTC
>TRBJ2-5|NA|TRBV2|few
CASSRGREETQYF
TGTGCCAGCAGCAGGGGGCGGGAGGAGACCCAGTACTTC
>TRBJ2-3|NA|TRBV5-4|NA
CASSNAESTDTQYF
TGTGCCAGCAGCAATGCGGAAAGCACAGATACGCAGTATTTT
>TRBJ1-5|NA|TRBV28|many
CASSPGSRYQPQHF
TGTGCCAGCAGCCCTGGATCCAGATATCAGCCCCAGCATTTT
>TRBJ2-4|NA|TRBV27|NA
CASSYLLGDDIQYF
TGTGCCAGCAGTTACCTCCTAGGGGACGACATTCAGTACTTC
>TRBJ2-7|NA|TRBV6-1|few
CASSRDWTISYEQYF
TGTGCCAGCAGTCGGGACTGGACAATCTCCTACGAGCAGTACTTC
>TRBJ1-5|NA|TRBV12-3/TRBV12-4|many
CASSFADNQPQHF
TGTGCCAGCAGTTTCGCAGACAATCAGCCCCAGCATTTT
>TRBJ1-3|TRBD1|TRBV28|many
CASSQKRQGDGNTIYF
TGTGCCAGCAGCCAAAAACGACAGGGCGACGGAAACACCATATATTTT
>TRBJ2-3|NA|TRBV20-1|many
CSAREYTDTQYF
TGCAGTGCTAGGGAATACACAGATACGCAGTATTTT
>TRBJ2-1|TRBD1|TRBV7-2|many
CASSSRTGGQFF
TGTGCCAGCAGCTCTAGGACAGGAGGGCAGTTCTTC
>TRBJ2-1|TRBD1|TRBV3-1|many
CASSLGQRVQFF
TGTGCCAGCAGCCTGGGACAGAGAGTGCAGTTCTTC
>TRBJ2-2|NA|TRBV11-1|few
CASSLGPPATTGELFF
TGTGCCAGCAGCTTAGGGCCGCCAGCAACTACCGGGGAGCTGTTTTTT
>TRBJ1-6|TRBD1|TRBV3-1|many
CASSSRDSFSPLHF
TGTGCCAGCAGCAGCCGGGACAGTTTTTCACCCCTCCACTTT
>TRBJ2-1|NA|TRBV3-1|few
CASSQDRDRVYNEQFF
TGTGCCAGCAGCCAAGATCGAGATAGGGTCTACAATGAGCAGTTCTTC
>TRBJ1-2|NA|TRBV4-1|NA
CASSQVTYPLPYGYTF
TGCGCCAGCAGCCAAGTGACCTACCCTCTTCCCTATGGCTACACCTTC
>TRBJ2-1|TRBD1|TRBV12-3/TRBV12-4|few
CASSLSDRGYNEQFF
TGTGCCAGCAGTTTATCGGACAGGGGCTACAATGAGCAGTTCTTC
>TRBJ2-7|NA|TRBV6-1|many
CASSLTGTLGYEQYF
TGTGCCAGCAGTCTAACCGGGACTTTAGGCTACGAGCAGTACTTC